This T cell receptor (beta chain) was identified in a study of shared clonotypes between healthy human individuals. Study summary: Two women and three men aged 18 to 49 served as donors. Researchers assigned three CD4 naive, three CD4 memory, two CD8 naive and one CD8 memory plate to each donor. Study results and caveats: The generation probabilities recorded for non-shared clonotypes fell below those of clonotypes shared by all four donors.

Naive CD8 populations comprised CD45RO-negative cells positively selected for CCR7, excluding terminally differentiated effector memory CD45RA+ cells. The CDR3 sequence is 16 residues long. The germline V gene encodes CDR1 LGHNA and CDR2 YSLEER. V dropped 1 base and J dropped 4; count of bases not matched to a gene: 6. Measured with immunoSEQ multiplex PCR; TCRdb has only the in-frame clones, and not every one. This table has 1.5 million to 2.5 million clones, about 95% appearing once. About this clone itself: Its matching antigen is unknown.

The rearrangement joins TRBV4-3 to TRBJ2-1; TRBD2 aligns across 8 bases. The receptor comes from a man aged 18 to 35 in good health. Sequencing used naive CD8+ T cells sorted from blood. CDR3 sequence reads: CASSQVGSGKYNEQFF. CDR3 nucleotide sequence: TGCGCCAGCAGCCAAGTTGGTAGCGGGAAATACAATGAGCAGTTCTTC.